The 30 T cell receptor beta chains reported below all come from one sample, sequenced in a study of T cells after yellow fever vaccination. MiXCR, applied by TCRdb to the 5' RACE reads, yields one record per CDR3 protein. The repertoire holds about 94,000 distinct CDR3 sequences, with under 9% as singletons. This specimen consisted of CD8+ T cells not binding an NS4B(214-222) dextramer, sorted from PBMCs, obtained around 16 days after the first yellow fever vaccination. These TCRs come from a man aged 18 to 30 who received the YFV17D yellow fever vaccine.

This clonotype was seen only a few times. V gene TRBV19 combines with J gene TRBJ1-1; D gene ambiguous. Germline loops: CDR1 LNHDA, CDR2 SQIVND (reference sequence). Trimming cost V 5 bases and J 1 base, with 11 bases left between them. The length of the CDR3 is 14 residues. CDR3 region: CASSLPSENTEAFF. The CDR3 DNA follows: TGTGCCAGTAGTCTACCCTCGGAGAACACTGAAGCTTTCTTT.

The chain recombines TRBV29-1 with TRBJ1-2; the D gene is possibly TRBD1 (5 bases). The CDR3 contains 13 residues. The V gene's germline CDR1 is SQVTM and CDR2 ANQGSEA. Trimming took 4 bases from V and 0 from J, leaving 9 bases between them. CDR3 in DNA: TGCAGCGTTGTGGGGCCGACTAACTATGGCTACACCTTC. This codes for CSVVGPTNYGYTF.

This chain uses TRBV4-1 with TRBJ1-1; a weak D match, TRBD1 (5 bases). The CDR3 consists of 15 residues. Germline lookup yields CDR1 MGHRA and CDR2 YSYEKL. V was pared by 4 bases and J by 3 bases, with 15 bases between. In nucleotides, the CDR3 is TGCGCCAGCAGCCGCAGCCCGGGGGGAGACACTGAAGCTTTCTTT. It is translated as CASSRSPGGDTEAFF.

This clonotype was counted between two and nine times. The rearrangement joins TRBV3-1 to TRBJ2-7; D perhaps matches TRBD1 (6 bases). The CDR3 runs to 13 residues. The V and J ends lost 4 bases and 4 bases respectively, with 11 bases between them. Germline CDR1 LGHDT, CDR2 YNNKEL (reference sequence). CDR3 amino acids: CASSLQGRYEQYV. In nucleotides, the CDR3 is TGTGCCAGCAGCCTACAGGGTCGGTACGAGCAGTACGTC.

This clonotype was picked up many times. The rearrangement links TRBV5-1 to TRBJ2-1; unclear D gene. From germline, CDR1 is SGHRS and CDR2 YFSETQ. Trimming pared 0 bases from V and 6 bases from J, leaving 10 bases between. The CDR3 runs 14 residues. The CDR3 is CASSLGGRFNEQFF. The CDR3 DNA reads TGCGCCAGCAGCTTGGGCGGCAGATTCAATGAGCAGTTCTTC.

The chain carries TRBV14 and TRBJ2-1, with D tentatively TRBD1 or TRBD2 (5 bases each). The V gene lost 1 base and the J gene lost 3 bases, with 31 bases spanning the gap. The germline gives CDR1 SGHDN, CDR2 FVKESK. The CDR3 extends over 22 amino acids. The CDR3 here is CASSQGLSGPPPYGVFYNEQFF. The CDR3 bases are TGTGCCAGCAGCCAAGGGCTTTCAGGGCCTCCTCCATACGGGGTATTCTACAATGAGCAGTTCTTC. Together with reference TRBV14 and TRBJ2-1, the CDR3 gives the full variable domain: EAGVTQFPSHSVIEKGQTVTLRCDPISGHDNLYWYRRVMGKEIKFLLHFVKESKQDESGMPNNRFLAERTGGTYSTLKVQPAELEDSGVYFCASSQGLSGPPPYGVFYNEQFFGPGTRLTVL.

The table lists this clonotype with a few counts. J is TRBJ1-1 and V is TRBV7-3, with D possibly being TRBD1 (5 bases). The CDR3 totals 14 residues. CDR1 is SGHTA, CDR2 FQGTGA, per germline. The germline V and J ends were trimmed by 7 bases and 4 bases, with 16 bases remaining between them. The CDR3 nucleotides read TGTGCCAGCAAATCGTCCATGGGACGCACTGAAGCTTTCTTT. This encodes CASKSSMGRTEAFF.

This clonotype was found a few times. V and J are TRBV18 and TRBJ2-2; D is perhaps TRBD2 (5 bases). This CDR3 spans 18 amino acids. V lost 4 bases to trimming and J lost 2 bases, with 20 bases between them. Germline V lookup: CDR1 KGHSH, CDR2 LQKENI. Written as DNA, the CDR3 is TGTGCCAGCTCACTCGCGCCGGGAATCCAAATAAACACCGGGGAGCTGTTTTTT. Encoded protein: CASSLAPGIQINTGELFF.

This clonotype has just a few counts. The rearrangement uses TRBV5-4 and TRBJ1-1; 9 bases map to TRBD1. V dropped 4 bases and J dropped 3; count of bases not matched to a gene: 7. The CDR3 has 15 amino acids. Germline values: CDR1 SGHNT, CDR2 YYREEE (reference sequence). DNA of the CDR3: TGTGCCAGCAGCCCCCCACAGGGGGCGTACACTGAAGCTTTCTTT. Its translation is CASSPPQGAYTEAFF.

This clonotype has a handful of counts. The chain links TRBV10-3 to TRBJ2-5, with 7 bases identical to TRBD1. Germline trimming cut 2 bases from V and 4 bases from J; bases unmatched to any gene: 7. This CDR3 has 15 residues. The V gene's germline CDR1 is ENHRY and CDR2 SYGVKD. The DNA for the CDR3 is TGTGCCATCAGTGAGACAGGACAGGCGGGAGAGACCCAGTACTTC. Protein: CAISETGQAGETQYF.

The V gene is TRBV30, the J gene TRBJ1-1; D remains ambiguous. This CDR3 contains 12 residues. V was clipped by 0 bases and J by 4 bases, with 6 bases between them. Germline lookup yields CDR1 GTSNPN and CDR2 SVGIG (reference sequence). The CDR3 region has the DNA TGTGCCTGGAGTGTAGGTGGCACTGAAGCTTTCTTT. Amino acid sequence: CAWSVGGTEAFF.

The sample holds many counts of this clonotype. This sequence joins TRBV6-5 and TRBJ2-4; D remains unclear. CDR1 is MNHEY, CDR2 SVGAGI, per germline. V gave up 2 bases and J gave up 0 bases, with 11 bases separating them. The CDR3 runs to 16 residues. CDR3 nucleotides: TGTGCCAGCAGTTACGGTCAGCCACTAGCCAAAAACATTCAGTACTTC. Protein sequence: CASSYGQPLAKNIQYF.

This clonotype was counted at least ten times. DNA of the CDR3: TGTGCCAGCAGCTTACAGGACTATAATTCACCCCTCCACTTT. Translation: CASSLQDYNSPLHF. This rearrangement joins TRBV7-9 to TRBJ1-6, with D unclear. The V end was cut by 2 bases, the J end by 3 bases, with 5 bases between. Germline V gene sequence: CDR1 SEHNR, CDR2 FQNEAQ (reference sequence). The CDR3 covers 14 residues.

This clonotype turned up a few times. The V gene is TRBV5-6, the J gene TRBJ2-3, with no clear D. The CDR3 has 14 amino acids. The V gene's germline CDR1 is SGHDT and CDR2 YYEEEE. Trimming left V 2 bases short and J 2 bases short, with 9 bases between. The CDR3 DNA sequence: TGTGCCAGCAGCTTAGGAGCCAACACAGATACGCAGTATTTT. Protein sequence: CASSLGANTDTQYF.

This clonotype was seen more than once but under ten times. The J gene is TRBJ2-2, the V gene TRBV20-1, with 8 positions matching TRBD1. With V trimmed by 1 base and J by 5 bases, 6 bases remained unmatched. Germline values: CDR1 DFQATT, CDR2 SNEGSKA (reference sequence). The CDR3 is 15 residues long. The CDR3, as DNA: TGCAGTGCTAGAGGACAGGGGAGAAGGACCGGGGAGCTGTTTTTT. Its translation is CSARGQGRRTGELFF.

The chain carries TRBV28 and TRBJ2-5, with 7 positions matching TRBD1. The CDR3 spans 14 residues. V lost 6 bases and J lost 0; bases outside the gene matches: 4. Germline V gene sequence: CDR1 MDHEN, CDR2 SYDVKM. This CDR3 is CASRWTGHQETQYF. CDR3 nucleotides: TGTGCCAGCAGATGGACAGGCCACCAAGAGACCCAGTACTTC.

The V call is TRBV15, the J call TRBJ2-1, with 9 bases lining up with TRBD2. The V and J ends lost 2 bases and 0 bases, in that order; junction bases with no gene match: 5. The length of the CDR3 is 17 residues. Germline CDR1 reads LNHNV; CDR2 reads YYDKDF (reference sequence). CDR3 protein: CATSRPISGGSYNEQFF. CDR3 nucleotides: TGTGCCACCAGCAGACCTATTAGCGGGGGCTCCTACAATGAGCAGTTCTTC.

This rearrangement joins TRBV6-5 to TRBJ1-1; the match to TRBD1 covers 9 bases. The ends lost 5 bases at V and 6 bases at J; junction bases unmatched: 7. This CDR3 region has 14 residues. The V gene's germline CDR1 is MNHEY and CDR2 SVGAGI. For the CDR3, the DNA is TGTGCCAGCAGTATAACCGGGACAGGGTCTGAAGCTTTCTTT. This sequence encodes CASSITGTGSEAFF.

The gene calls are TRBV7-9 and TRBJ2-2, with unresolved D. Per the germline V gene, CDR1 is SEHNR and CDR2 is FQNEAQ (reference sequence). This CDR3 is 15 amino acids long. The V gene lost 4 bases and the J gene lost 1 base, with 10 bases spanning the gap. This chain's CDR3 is CASSSRAENTGELFF. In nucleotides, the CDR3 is TGTGCCAGCAGCTCAAGGGCAGAGAACACCGGGGAGCTGTTTTTT.

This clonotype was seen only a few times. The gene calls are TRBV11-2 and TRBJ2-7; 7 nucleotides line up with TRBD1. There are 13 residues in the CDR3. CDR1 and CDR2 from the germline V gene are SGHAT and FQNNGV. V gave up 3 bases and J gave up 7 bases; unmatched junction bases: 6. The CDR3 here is CASSFSGQVEQYF. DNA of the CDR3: TGTGCCAGCAGCTTCTCTGGACAGGTAGAGCAGTACTTC.

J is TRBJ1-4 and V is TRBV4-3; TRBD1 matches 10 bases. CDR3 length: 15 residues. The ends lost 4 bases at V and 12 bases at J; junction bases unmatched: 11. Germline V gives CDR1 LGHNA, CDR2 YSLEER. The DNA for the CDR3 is TGCGCCAGCAGCCCTATAGGGACAGGGGCGAGAGAACTGTTTTTT. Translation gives CASSPIGTGARELFF.

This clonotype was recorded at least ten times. CDR3 protein: CASSRPNQPQHF. DNA for the CDR3: TGTGCCAGCAGCCGCCCGAATCAGCCCCAGCATTTT. This chain connects TRBV6-2 or TRBV6-3 to TRBJ1-5; D not certain. V was trimmed by 6 bases and J by 4 bases, leaving 7 bases between them. From germline, CDR1 is MNHEY and CDR2 SVGEGT. There are 12 residues in the CDR3.

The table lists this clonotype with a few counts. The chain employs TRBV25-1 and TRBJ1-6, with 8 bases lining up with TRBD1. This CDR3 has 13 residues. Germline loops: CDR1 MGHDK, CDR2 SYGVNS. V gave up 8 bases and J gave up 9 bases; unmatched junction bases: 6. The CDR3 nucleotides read TGTGCCAGCGGCACAGGGGGAATTTCACCCCTCCACTTT. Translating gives CASGTGGISPLHF.

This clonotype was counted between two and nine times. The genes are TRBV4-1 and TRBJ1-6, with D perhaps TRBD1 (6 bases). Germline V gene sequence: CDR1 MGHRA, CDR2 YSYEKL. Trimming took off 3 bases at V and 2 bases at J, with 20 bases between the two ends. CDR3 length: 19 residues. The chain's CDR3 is CASSQSSYREKPYNSPLHF. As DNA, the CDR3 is TGCGCCAGCAGCCAGTCATCCTACAGGGAGAAACCCTATAATTCACCCCTCCACTTT.

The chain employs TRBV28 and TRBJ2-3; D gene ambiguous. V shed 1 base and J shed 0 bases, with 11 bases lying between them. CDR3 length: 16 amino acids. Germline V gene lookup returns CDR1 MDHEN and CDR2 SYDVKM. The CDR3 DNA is TGTGCCAGCAGTTTATTCCCGGTATTTAGCACAGATACGCAGTATTTT. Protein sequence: CASSLFPVFSTDTQYF.

The CDR3 loop is CAISESQTQYF. CDR3 sequence (DNA): TGTGCCATCAGTGAGTCCCAGACCCAGTACTTC. The chain uses TRBV10-3 and TRBJ2-5; D ambiguous. Germline CDR1 is ENHRY and CDR2 is SYGVKD. CDR3 size: 11 residues. With 0 bases removed from V and 6 bases from J, the gap between germline ends came to 2 bases.

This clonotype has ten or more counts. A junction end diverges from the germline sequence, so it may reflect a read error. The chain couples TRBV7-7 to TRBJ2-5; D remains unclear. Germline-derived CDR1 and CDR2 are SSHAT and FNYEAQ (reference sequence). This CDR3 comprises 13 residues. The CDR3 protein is CASSFTEQETQYF. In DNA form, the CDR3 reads TGTGCTAGCAGCTTCACAGAGCAAGAGACCCAGTACTTC. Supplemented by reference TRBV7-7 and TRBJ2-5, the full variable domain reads GAGVSQSPRYKVTKRGQDVTLRCDPISSHATLYWYQQALGQGPEFLTYFNYEAQPDKSGLPSDRFSAERPEGSISTLTIQRTEQRDSAMYRCASSFTEQETQYFGPGTRLLVL.

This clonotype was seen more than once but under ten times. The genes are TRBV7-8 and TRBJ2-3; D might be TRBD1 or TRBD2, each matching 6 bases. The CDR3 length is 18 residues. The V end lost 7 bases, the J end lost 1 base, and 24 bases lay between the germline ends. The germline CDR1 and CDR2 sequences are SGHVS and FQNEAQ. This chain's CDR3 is CASNLSRGPASGTDTQYF. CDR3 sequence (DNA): TGTGCCAGCAACCTCAGTCGGGGGCCAGCCTCTGGCACAGATACGCAGTATTTT.

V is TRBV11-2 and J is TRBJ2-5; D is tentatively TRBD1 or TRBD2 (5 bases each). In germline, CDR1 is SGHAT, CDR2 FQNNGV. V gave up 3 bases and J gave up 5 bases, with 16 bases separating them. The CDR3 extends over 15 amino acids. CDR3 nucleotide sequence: TGTGCCAGCAGCTTCCGGGGCCGGAAGGACGAGACCCAGTACTTC. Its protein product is CASSFRGRKDETQYF.

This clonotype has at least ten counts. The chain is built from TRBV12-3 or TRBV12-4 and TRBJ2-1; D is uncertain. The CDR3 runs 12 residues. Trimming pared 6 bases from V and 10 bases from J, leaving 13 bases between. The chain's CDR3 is CASSLRPVEQFF. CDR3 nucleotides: TGTGCCAGCAGCCTTCGACCAGTAGAGCAGTTCTTC.